Detailed here is one T cell receptor beta chain. No antigen is known for it. Germline assignment: CDR1 MNHEY and CDR2 SMNVEV (reference sequence). The CDR3 loop spans 14 amino acids. About 310,000 cells per CD8+ T cell subset were flow-sorted in triplicate. Naivety in CD8+ T cells corresponded to a CD45RO-CCR7+CD27+CD95- phenotype. The method, 5' RACE with UMI labels, was used to prepare the TRB cDNA libraries. TCRdb derives one entry per CDR3 protein from the 5' RACE reads, leaving out DNA. This specimen shows 100,000 to 150,000 distinct CDR3 sequences; the ten leading clones hold about 0.62%. The entry originates in a study of CXCR3-negative and CXCR3-positive naive CD8 T cells. Study findings and constraints: Naive subsets had comparable surface CD5; TCR strength was inferred from TRB CDR3 properties. Hydrophobicity of TRB CDR3s was greater in CXCR3-positive naive cells than in CXCR3-negative naive cells.

The clonotype was recovered from a human donor in good health. Some clones in this sample may be carry-over from other donors' samples. The material sequenced was naive CXCR3+ CD8+ T cells from blood. Subset defined: CD45RO-CCR7+CD27+CD95- naive CD8+ T cells expressing CXCR3 (TNR3+). The chain employs TRBV27 and TRBJ2-7; TCRdb outputs TRBD1, but without DNA this stays unchecked. CDR3 sequence: CASSLYEGAYEQYF.